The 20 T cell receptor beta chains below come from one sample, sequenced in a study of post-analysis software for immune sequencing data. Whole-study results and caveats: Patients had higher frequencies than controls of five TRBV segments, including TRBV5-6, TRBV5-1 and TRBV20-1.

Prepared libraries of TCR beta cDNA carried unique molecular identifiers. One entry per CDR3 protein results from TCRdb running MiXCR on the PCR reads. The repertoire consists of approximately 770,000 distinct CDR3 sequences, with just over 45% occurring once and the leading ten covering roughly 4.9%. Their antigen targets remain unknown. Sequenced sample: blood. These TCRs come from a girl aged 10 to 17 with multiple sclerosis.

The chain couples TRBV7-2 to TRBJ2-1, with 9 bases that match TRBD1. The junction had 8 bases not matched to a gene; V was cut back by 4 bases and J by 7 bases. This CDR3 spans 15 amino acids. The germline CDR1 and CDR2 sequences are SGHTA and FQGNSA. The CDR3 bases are TGTGCCAGCAGCTCCGGACAGGGGTTAGAAAATGAGCAGTTCTTC. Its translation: CASSSGQGLENEQFF.

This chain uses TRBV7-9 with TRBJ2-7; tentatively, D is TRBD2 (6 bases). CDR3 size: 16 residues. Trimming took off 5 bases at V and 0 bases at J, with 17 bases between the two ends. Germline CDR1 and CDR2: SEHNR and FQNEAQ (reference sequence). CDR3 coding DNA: TGTGCCAGCAGCCCCTCGGGGGTCTTAGGCTCCTACGAGCAGTACTTC. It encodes CASSPSGVLGSYEQYF.

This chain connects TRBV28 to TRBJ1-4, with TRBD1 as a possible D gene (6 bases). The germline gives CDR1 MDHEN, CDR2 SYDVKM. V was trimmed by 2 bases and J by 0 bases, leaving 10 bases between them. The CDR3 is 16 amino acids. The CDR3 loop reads CASSLRGGATNEKLFF. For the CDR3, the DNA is TGTGCCAGCAGTTTACGAGGGGGTGCAACTAATGAAAAACTGTTTTTT.

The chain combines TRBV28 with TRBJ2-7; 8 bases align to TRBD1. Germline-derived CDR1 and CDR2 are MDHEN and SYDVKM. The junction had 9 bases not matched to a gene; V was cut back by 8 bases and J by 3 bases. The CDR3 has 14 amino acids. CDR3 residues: CASGPGTGYYEQYF. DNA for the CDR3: TGTGCCAGCGGCCCCGGGACAGGATACTACGAGCAGTACTTC. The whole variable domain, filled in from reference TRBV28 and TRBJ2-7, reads DVKVTQSSRYLVKRTGEKVFLECVQDMDHENMFWYRQDPGLGLRLIYFSYDVKMKEKGDIPEGYSVSREKKERFSLILESASTNQTSMYLCASGPGTGYYEQYFGPGTRLTVT.

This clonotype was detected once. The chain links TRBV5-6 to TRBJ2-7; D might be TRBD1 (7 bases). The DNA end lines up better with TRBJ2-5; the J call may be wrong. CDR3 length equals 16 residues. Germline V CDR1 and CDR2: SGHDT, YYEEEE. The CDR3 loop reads CASSLAWRGRQETQYF. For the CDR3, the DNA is TGTGCCAGCAGCTTGGCGTGGAGGGGGCGCCAAGAGACCCAGTACTTC.

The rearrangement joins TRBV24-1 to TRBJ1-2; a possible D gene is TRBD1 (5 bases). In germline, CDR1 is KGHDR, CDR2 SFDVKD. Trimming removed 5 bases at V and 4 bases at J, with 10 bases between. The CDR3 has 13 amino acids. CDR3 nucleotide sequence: TGTGCCACCAGTGCAGGGAGTGGCTATGGCTACACCTTC. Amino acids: CATSAGSGYGYTF.

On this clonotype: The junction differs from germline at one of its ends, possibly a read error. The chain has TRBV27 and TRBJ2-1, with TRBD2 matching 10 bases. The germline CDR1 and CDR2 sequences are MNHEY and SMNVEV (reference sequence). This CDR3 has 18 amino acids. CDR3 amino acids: CASTLWFGAGGPGNEQFF. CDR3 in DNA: TGTGCCAGCACTTTATGGTTTGGAGCGGGAGGGCCAGGCAATGAGCAGTTCTTC.

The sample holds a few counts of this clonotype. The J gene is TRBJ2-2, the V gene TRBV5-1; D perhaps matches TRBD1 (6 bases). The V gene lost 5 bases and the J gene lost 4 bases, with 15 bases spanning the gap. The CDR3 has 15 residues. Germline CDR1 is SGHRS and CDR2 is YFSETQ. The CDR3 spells CASSLQGPGTGELFF. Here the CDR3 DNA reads TGCGCCAGCAGTCTACAGGGCCCGGGCACCGGGGAGCTGTTTTTT.

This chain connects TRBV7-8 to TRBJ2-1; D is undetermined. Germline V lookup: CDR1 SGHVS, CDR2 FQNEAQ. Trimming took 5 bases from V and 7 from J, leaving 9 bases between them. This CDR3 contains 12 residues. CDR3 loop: CASSHLKNEQFF. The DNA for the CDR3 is TGTGCCAGCAGCCATCTAAAGAATGAGCAGTTCTTC.

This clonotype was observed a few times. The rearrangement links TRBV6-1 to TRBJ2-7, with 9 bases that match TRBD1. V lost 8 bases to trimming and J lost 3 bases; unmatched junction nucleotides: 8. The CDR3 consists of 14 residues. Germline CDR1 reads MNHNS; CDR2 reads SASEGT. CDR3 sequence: CASDGTGQYYEQYF. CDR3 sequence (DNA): TGTGCCAGCGACGGGACAGGGCAGTACTACGAGCAGTACTTC.

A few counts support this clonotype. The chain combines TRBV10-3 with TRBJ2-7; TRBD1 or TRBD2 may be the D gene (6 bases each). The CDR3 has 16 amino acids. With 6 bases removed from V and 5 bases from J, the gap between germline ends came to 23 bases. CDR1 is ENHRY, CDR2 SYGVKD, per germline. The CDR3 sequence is CAIRAVGGSLGDEQYF. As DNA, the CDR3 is TGTGCCATCAGGGCCGTAGGGGGGTCCCTCGGGGACGAGCAGTACTTC.

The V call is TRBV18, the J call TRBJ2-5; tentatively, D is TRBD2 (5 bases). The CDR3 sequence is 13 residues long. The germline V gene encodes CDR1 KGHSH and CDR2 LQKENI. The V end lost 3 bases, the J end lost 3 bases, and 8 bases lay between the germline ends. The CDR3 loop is CASSPSEEETQYF. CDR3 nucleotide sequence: TGTGCCAGCTCACCTAGCGAGGAAGAGACCCAGTACTTC.

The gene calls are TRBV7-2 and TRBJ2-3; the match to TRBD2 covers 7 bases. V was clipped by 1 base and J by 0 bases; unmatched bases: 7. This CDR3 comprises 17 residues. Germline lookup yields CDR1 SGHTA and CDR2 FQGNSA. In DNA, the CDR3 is TGTGCCAGCAGCTTAGATGAGCGGGATTGGAGCACAGATACGCAGTATTTT. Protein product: CASSLDERDWSTDTQYF.

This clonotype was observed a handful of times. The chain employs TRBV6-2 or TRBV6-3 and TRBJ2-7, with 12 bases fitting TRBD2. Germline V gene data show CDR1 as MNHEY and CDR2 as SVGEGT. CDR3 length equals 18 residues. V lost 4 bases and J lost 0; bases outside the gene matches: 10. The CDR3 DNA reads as TGTGCCAGCAGTTCTTCCAGACTAGCGGGAGTCTACTCCTACGAGCAGTACTTC. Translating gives CASSSSRLAGVYSYEQYF.

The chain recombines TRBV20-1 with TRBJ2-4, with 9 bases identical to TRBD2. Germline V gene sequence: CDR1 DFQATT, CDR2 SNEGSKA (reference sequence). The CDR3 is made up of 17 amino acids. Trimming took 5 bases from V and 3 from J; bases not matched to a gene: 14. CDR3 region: CSALGIIAGEVKNIQYF. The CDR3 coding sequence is TGCAGTGCTCTCGGAATAATAGCGGGAGAAGTCAAAAACATTCAGTACTTC.

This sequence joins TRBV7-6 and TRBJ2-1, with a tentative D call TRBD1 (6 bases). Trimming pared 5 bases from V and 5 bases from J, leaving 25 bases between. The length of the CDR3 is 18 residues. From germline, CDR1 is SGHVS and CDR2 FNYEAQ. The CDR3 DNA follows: TGTGCCAGCAGCCCCCGGCCCAGGACAGTCCTTACTAACAATGAGCAGTTCTTC. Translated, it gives CASSPRPRTVLTNNEQFF.

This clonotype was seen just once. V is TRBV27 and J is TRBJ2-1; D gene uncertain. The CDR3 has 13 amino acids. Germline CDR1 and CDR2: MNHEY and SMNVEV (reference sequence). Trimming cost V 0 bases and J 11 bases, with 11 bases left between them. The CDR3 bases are TGTGCCAGCAGTTTATCCCAAGGAGCCCAGCAGTTCTTC. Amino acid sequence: CASSLSQGAQQFF.

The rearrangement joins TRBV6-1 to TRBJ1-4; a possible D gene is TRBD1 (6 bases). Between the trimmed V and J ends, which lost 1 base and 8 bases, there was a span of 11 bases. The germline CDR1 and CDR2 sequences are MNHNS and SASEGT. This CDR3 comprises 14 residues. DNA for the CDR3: TGTGCCAGCAGTGAAGGCGCCGGGGGCGAAAAACTGTTTTTT. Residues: CASSEGAGGEKLFF.

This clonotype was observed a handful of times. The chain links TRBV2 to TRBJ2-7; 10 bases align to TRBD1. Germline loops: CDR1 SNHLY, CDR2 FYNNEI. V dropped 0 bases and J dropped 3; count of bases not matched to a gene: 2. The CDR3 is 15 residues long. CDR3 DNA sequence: TGTGCCAGCAGTGAAGCGGGACAGGGGAACTACGAGCAGTACTTC. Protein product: CASSEAGQGNYEQYF.

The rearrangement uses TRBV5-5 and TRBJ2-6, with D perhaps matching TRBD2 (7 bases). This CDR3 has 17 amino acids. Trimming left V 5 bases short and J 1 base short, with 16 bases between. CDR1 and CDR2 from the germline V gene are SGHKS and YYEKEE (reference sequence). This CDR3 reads CASRSAGGASGANVLTF. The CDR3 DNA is TGTGCCAGCAGGTCGGCTGGGGGGGCTTCTGGGGCCAACGTCCTGACTTTC.